Detailed here is one TCR beta chain. No antigen is known for it. The data derive from a study of CD4+ T cells in melanoma. General study results and limits: CD8+ T cell, macrophage and B cell function reportedly correlated with neoantigen-specific CD4+ T cells. In melanoma, neoantigen-specific CD4+ T cells reportedly differed in differentiation state.

TCRdb's copy holds only in-frame clones and misses some; the assay was immunoSEQ multiplex PCR. The sample lists about 140,000 clones; 92% were seen once. The TCR comes from a human donor with melanoma.

The CDR3 is CASSVRQDEKLFF. CDR3 bases: TGTGCCAGCAGTGTACGGCAGGATGAAAAACTGTTTTTT. The gene calls are TRBV2 and TRBJ1-4; D is unclear. The V end was cut by 4 bases, the J end by 6 bases, with 9 bases between. The CDR3 runs 13 residues. Germline V lookup: CDR1 SNHLY, CDR2 FYNNEI.